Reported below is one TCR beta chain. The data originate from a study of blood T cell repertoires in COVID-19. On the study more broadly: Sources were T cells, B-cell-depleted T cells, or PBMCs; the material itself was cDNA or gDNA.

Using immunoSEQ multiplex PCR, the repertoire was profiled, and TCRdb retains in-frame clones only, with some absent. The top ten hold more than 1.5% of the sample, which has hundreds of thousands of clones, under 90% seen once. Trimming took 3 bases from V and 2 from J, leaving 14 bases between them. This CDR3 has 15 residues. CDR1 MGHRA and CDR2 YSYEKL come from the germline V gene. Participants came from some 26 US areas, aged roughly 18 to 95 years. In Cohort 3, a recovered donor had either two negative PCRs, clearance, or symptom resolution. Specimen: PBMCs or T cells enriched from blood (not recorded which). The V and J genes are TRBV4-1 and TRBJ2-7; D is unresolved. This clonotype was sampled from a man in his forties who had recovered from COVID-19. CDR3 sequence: CASSQSSELPYEQYF. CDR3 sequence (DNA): TGCGCCAGCAGCCAGAGTTCTGAGTTACCCTACGAGCAGTACTTC.